This TCR beta chain was sequenced during a study of Graves' ophthalmopathy and Graves' hyperthyroidism. Study-level background: Upon initial diagnosis and before any treatment, peripheral blood was collected. Broader study findings: The model reached 55% to 71% sensitivity and about 72% specificity for predicting ophthalmopathy progression. The authors also found most expanded thyroid clonotypes above 0.001 frequency in blood.

RNA served as the template for amplifying TCR beta CDR3 regions. RT-PCR in the first round used HTBI primers; a second-round multiplex PCR followed. One entry per CDR3 protein results from TCRdb running MiXCR on the multiplex PCR reads. The sample yields about 400,000 distinct CDR3 sequences, approximately 20% seen once. Between the trimmed V and J ends, which lost 6 bases and 0 bases, there was a span of 15 bases. This CDR3 contains 16 residues. Germline CDR1 is MDHEN and CDR2 is SYDVKM. This clonotype was observed many times. Antigen unknown. The receptor was isolated from a woman younger than 35 with Graves' ophthalmopathy. The chain couples TRBV28 to TRBJ2-4; TRBD2 might be the D (6 bases). The sequenced sample consisted of peripheral blood. CDR3 nucleotides: TGTGCCAGCAGCCAATGGCTAGCGCGAGCCAAAAACATTCAGTACTTC. Translated: CASSQWLARAKNIQYF.